This T cell receptor (beta chain) was obtained from a study of T-cell reconstitution after alpha-beta-depleted transplantation in children (dated by TCRdb to 2016 to 2018). Broadly, across the study: Using TCR repertoire profiling, the study followed T-cell immune reconstitution in a quantitative way in children after TCRalphabeta/CD19-depleted allogeneic hematopoietic cell transplantation. Overall results and qualifications from the work: Hyperexpanded clone frequencies declined over subsequent months; after one year, T-cell counts and TCRbeta diversity were mostly attributed to newly produced T cells. The apparently early alphabetaT-cell count recovery about two months after transplant was reportedly dependent on only several hundred rapidly expanded clones derived from non-depleted graft cells. In some patients, high TCRbeta diversity at day 60 was attributed to recipient T cells and intrathymic progenitors that had survived conditioning.

The library was made by PCR. Sequencer: Illumina HiSeq 2500. TCR library preparation used molecular barcoding, with unique molecular identifiers applied to normalize quantification of the TCRbeta repertoire. Using fastp at Q25 and MiXCR, TCRdb reprocessed the public reads and kept productive beta chains. Every CDR3 protein is listed once, alongside the most common genes and DNA of its rows. For this sample there are hundreds of thousands of distinct CDR3 sequences; roughly 8.2% appear just once. The top ten hold 9.1% of the sample. The treatment or condition label, read with the paper, signifies: allogeneic hematopoietic cell transplantation with graft depleted of TCRalphabeta T cells and CD19 B cells. Transplant recipients were children who received TCRalphabeta/CD19-depleted allogeneic hematopoietic cell grafts. This clonotype was detected many times. The clone's antigen remains unknown. Base qualities are not at hand, and no much larger clone is one base apart.

Trimming takes 5 bases from V and 4 bases from J, and the germline ends sit 6 bases apart. Looking up the germline V gene yields CDR1 SGHAT and CDR2 FQNNGV. Measured from the cysteine to the valine, the CDR3 is 11 residues long. CDR3 DNA is the only sequence kept; it has 33 bases, read in frame from the first base. The sample was peripheral blood, taken 360 days after TCRalphabeta/CD19-depleted stem cell transplant. The receptor's source is a female patient between 2 and 10 years old who had a stem cell transplant for Fanconi anemia, so the T cells may come from the graft donor. The rearrangement joined TRBV11-2 to TRBJ2-7; the D gene lacks a confident call. The CDR3: CASSHVYEQYV. In nucleotides, the sequence is TGTGCCAGCAGCCATGTATACGAGCAGTACGTC.